Below are 15 T cell receptor beta chains sequenced from a single sample in a study of cytomegalovirus exposure and HLA in healthy donors. The primer mix had 60 Vbeta and 13 Jbeta primers. Using immunoSEQ multiplex PCR, the repertoire was profiled, and TCRdb retains in-frame clones only, with some absent. Here the sample spans roughly 100,000 clones, around 72% being singletons. What was sequenced was PBMCs. These receptors all come from a man aged 25 to 40 in good health and CMV-seronegative.

V and J are TRBV5-6 and TRBJ2-7; the match to TRBD2 covers 11 bases. There are 15 residues in the CDR3. J gave up 4 bases and V 5 bases, and 8 bases lay outside the gene matches. Germline-derived CDR1 and CDR2 are SGHDT and YYEEEE. CDR3 protein: CASSTRLAGKYEQYF. The CDR3 DNA reads TGTGCCAGCAGTACTAGACTAGCGGGAAAGTACGAGCAGTACTTC.

The V gene is TRBV5-1, the J gene TRBJ1-2; the match to TRBD1 covers 9 bases. This CDR3 comprises 14 residues. Germline lookup yields CDR1 SGHRS and CDR2 YFSETQ. The trim removed 4 bases at V and 5 bases at J, leaving 6 bases unmatched. The CDR3 sequence is CASSPTGGRYGYTF. The CDR3 region has the DNA TGCGCCAGCAGCCCGACAGGGGGGAGGTATGGCTACACCTTC.

This clone was recorded a few times. V and J are TRBV29-1 and TRBJ1-5; D is ambiguous. The CDR3 is made up of 16 amino acids. Germline CDR1 is SQVTM and CDR2 is ANQGSEA. V shed 6 bases and J shed 2 bases, with 20 bases lying between them. The CDR3 is CSVVEMSDCCNQPQHF. For the CDR3, the DNA is TGCAGCGTGGTGGAGATGTCAGATTGTTGCAATCAGCCCCAGCATTTT.

This clone was seen just once. The chain recombines TRBV9 with TRBJ2-7, with 7 positions matching TRBD2. Trimming at V came to 0 bases and at J to 7 bases, leaving 10 bases not matched to a gene. The CDR3 runs to 15 residues. Germline-derived CDR1 and CDR2 are SGDLS and YYNGEE. Written as DNA, the CDR3 is TGTGCCAGCAGCGTAGAGCGGGACGCTACGGGAGAGCAGTACTTC. It encodes CASSVERDATGEQYF.

J is TRBJ2-5 and V is TRBV7-2, with D unclear. The CDR3 consists of 13 residues. Trimming shortened V by 2 bases and J by 5 bases, and 9 bases separated the two germline ends. Germline loops: CDR1 SGHTA, CDR2 FQGNSA. CDR3 region: CASSLRGPETQYF. In DNA, the CDR3 is TGTGCCAGCAGCTTACGAGGCCCCGAGACCCAGTACTTC.

This rearrangement joins TRBV4-3 to TRBJ2-2, with 7 positions matching TRBD1. V was pared by 4 bases and J by 0 bases, with 8 bases of the junction left unmatched. The CDR3 covers 17 residues. Per germline, CDR1 LGHNA and CDR2 YSLEER. Written as DNA, the CDR3 is TGCGCCAGCAGCCTCTTAAGGGGACAGCCGAACACCGGGGAGCTGTTTTTT. The encoded protein is CASSLLRGQPNTGELFF.

The chain employs TRBV11-2 and TRBJ2-5, with D possibly TRBD2 on 5 matching bases. Per germline, CDR1 SGHAT and CDR2 FQNNGV. The CDR3 runs 15 residues. Trimming pared 1 base from V and 5 bases from J, leaving 14 bases between. CDR3 coding DNA: TGTGCCAGCAGCTTAGGGTACAGCGGTCCGGAGACCCAGTACTTC. Translated, it gives CASSLGYSGPETQYF. Full variable domain (outside the CDR3, taken from reference TRBV11-2 and TRBJ2-5): EAGVAQSPRYKIIEKRQSVAFWCNPISGHATLYWYQQILGQGPKLLIQFQNNGVVDDSQLPKDRFSAERLKGVDSTLKIQPAKLEDSAVYLCASSLGYSGPETQYFGPGTRLLVL.

V usage is TRBV19 and J usage is TRBJ2-7; TRBD2 agrees at 9 bases. This CDR3 is built from 14 residues. Germline V gives CDR1 LNHDA, CDR2 SQIVND (reference sequence). V was pared by 0 bases and J by 6 bases, with 3 bases of the junction left unmatched. The CDR3 DNA reads TGTGCCAGTAGTATAGATTTGACTAGCGGCGAGCAGTACTTC. It encodes CASSIDLTSGEQYF.

This chain links TRBV5-1 with TRBJ2-5, with 7 bases lining up with TRBD2. CDR1 is SGHRS and CDR2 is YFSETQ in the germline V gene. CDR3 length: 16 amino acids. With V trimmed by 3 bases and J by 5 bases, 13 bases remained unmatched. The CDR3 DNA reads as TGCGCCAGCAGCTCCGGACTAGGTCCGTCGGGGGAGACCCAGTACTTC. Its translation is CASSSGLGPSGETQYF. Full variable domain (outside the CDR3, taken from reference TRBV5-1 and TRBJ2-5): KAGVTQTPRYLIKTRGQQVTLSCSPISGHRSVSWYQQTPGQGLQFLFEYFSETQRNKGNFPGRFSGRQFSNSRSEMNVSTLELGDSALYLCASSSGLGPSGETQYFGPGTRLLVL.

This clone was counted a single time. V gene TRBV28 combines with J gene TRBJ2-5; 7 bases agree with TRBD1. This CDR3 is built from 14 residues. V was pared by 5 bases and J by 5 bases, with 8 bases of the junction left unmatched. Germline V CDR1 and CDR2: MDHEN, SYDVKM. For the CDR3, the DNA is TGTGCCAGCAGTGCGCTGACAGGGATCGAGACCCAGTACTTC. It encodes CASSALTGIETQYF.

CDR3 bases: TGTGCCAGCAGTTTACTTCTTACAGGGTACATGAATCAGCCCCAGCATTTT. Amino acid sequence: CASSLLLTGYMNQPQHF. The chain carries TRBV2 and TRBJ1-5, with a tentative D call TRBD1 (6 bases). Germline CDR1 SNHLY, CDR2 FYNNEI. The CDR3 is made up of 17 amino acids. The germline V and J ends were trimmed by 5 bases and 4 bases, with 21 bases remaining between them. Variable domain in full (rest from reference TRBV2 and TRBJ1-5): EPEVTQTPSHQVTQMGQEVILRCVPISNHLYFYWYRQILGQKVEFLVSFYNNEISEKSEIFDDQFSVERPDGSNFTLKIRSTKLEDSAMYFCASSLLLTGYMNQPQHFGDGTRLSIL.

CDR3 nucleotides: TGCAGCGCACGGACAGGGGGGAGCAATCAGCCCCAGCATTTT. Protein: CSARTGGSNQPQHF. The rearrangement uses TRBV29-1 and TRBJ1-5; 10 nucleotides agree with TRBD1. From germline, CDR1 is SQVTM and CDR2 ANQGSEA. CDR3 length: 14 amino acids. V lost 7 bases to trimming and J lost 1 base; unmatched junction nucleotides: 4.

The chain has TRBV30 and TRBJ2-5; D is undetermined. Germline assignment: CDR1 GTSNPN and CDR2 SVGIG (reference sequence). The CDR3 covers 14 residues. V lost 3 bases, J lost 5 bases, and 16 bases lay in between. The CDR3 here is CAWRAGLGLETQYF. The CDR3 DNA is TGTGCCTGGAGGGCAGGTCTTGGCCTGGAGACCCAGTACTTC.

Notes on this clone: The junction and the germline gene differ at one end; a read error may be behind it. V usage is TRBV7-9 and J usage is TRBJ1-2; 8 bases map to TRBD1. Germline V lookup: CDR1 SEHNR, CDR2 FQNEAQ (reference sequence). CDR3 length: 15 residues. The CDR3 spells CSSSLAGQGVYGYTF. Written as DNA, the CDR3 is TGTTCCAGCAGCTTAGCCGGACAGGGAGTCTATGGCTACACCTTC.

The chain has TRBV6-6 and TRBJ2-7; TRBD2 might be the D (5 bases). V was shortened by 10 bases and J by 6 bases, with 13 bases between the two germline ends. Germline V lookup: CDR1 MNHNY, CDR2 SVGAGI (reference sequence). This CDR3 has 11 residues. CDR3 residues: CATSEGIEQYF. The CDR3 DNA is TGTGCCACCAGCGAGGGAATCGAGCAGTACTTC.